This TCR beta chain emerged from a study of cytomegalovirus exposure and HLA in healthy donors. Findings and limits, study-wide: Many donors carried some public TCRs, although rarity characterized most TCR sequences.

Of note for this clone: Antigen specificity is unknown.

From germline, CDR1 is SGHNT and CDR2 YYREEE (reference sequence). There are 16 residues in the CDR3. With V trimmed by 5 bases and J by 0 bases, 9 bases remained unmatched. Produced via immunoSEQ multiplex PCR; TCRdb's table is partial and in-frame only. The table includes about 280,000 clones, 85% to 90% detected once. The chain carries TRBV5-4 and TRBJ2-3; TRBD1 agrees at 7 bases. The sequencing input was PBMCs. This clonotype was sampled from a young woman in good health and CMV-seronegative. Written as DNA, the CDR3 is TGTGCCAGCAGACGGGACAGTAGAACTAGCACAGATACGCAGTATTTT. Its protein is CASRRDSRTSTDTQYF.